These 21 T cell receptor beta chains originate from one sample sequenced in a study of T cell repertoires in cytomegalovirus infection. Their antigens are not known. TCRdb reanalysed the reads using MiXCR and keeps one entry per CDR3 protein. The data show approximately 1,000,000 distinct CDR3 sequences, about a third seen once. The sequencing here drew on cultured CD8+ T cells from PBMCs, taken from culture after CMV antigen stimulation. These receptors originate from a human donor in good health (CMV status not recorded). Some clones in this sample may be carry-over from other donors' samples.

The chain is built from TRBV6-5 and TRBJ1-1; D is undetermined. Germline CDR1 is MNHEY and CDR2 is SVGAGI. V was shortened by 2 bases and J by 7 bases, with 8 bases between the two germline ends. This CDR3 is 12 amino acids long. This chain's CDR3 is CASSYTVGEAFF. The CDR3 DNA reads as TGTGCCAGCAGTTACACGGTTGGTGAAGCTTTCTTT.

As regards this clonotype: A clone one base away is much larger, so this may be a read error. The V and J genes are TRBV12-3 or TRBV12-4 and TRBJ1-2; no firm D call. The CDR3 has 14 residues. CDR3 region: CASSIARHDYDYTF. CDR3 sequence (DNA): TGTGCCAGCAGCATTGCTAGACACGACTATGACTACACCTTC.

Worth noting for this clonotype: A read error may be the cause here, since a much bigger clone is one base away. This CDR3 is missing its conserved last phenylalanine or tryptophan, likely due to a read error. The rearrangement links TRBV6-5 to TRBJ1-4; 7 bases fit TRBD1. This CDR3 is built from 14 residues. Losses at the gene ends were 6 bases for V and 7 bases for J; bases not matched to a gene: 8. The germline gives CDR1 MNHEY, CDR2 SVGAGI. The CDR3 sequence: CASRPRGGSEKLFS. CDR3 sequence (DNA): TGTGCCAGCAGGCCTCGAGGGGGCAGTGAAAAACTGTTTTCT.

The chain links TRBV15 to TRBJ1-1; D unclear. This CDR3 is 14 amino acids long. Germline V gene lookup returns CDR1 LNHNV and CDR2 YYDKDF (reference sequence). Trimming took 0 bases from V and 5 from J, leaving 10 bases between them. For the CDR3, the DNA is TGTGCCACCAGCAGAGAAGTTTTGTGGACTGAAGCTTTCTTT. Protein sequence: CATSREVLWTEAFF.

CDR3 in amino acids: CASSQVGGLSNQPQHF. DNA for the CDR3: TGCGCCAGCAGCCAAGTAGGTGGTTTAAGCAATCAGCCCCAGCATTTT. The chain is built from TRBV4-1 and TRBJ1-5; D remains unclear. CDR3 size: 16 residues. Trimming stripped 1 base from V and 1 base from J, with 11 bases between. Germline V gene data show CDR1 as MGHRA and CDR2 as YSYEKL.

In this sample, this clonotype turned up a few times. The chain carries TRBV7-6 and TRBJ2-7, with a weak D call TRBD2 (5 bases). Germline CDR1 reads SGHVS; CDR2 reads FNYEAQ. V lost 4 bases and J lost 5, with 9 bases in between. The CDR3 runs to 12 residues. DNA for the CDR3: TGTGCCAGCAGCTCCAGCGGTAACGAGCAGTACTTC. Amino acid sequence: CASSSSGNEQYF.

V usage is TRBV15 and J usage is TRBJ2-1, with D unclear. Trimming took 0 bases from V and 10 from J, leaving 7 bases between them. Germline CDR1 and CDR2: LNHNV and YYDKDF (reference sequence). CDR3 length: 12 residues. Written as DNA, the CDR3 is TGTGCCACCAGCAGAGATGTGAAGGAGCAGTTCTTC. It encodes CATSRDVKEQFF.

This sequence joins TRBV5-6 and TRBJ1-1; perhaps TRBD1 as D (5 bases). The V gene's germline CDR1 is SGHDT and CDR2 YYEEEE. Trimming took off 6 bases at V and 0 bases at J, with 27 bases between the two ends. This CDR3 has 19 residues. The CDR3 is CASTRRWAGPTGMNTEAFF. The CDR3 DNA reads as TGTGCCAGCACCCGGCGATGGGCAGGTCCCACAGGCATGAACACTGAAGCTTTCTTT.

With regard to this clonotype: Just one base apart from a much larger clone, this may be a read error. V and J are TRBV12-3 or TRBV12-4 and TRBJ1-1, with a weak D call TRBD1 (5 bases). This CDR3 is 15 amino acids long. DNA of the CDR3: TGTGCCAACAGTTCCGTCGGGGGGATAATTCCTGAAGCTTTCTTT. Encoded protein: CANSSVGGIIPEAFF.

This clonotype was observed a handful of times. The chain joins TRBV29-1 to TRBJ2-1; D remains ambiguous. The CDR3 loop spans 10 amino acids. The V and J ends lost 3 bases and 8 bases respectively, with 5 bases between them. Germline assignment: CDR1 SQVTM and CDR2 ANQGSEA. As DNA, the CDR3 is TGCAGCGTTGACTGGGATGAGCAGTTCTTC. Its protein product is CSVDWDEQFF.

This clonotype was seen only a few times. V and J are TRBV28 and TRBJ2-2; D perhaps matches TRBD2 (5 bases). CDR3 size: 18 residues. Germline CDR1 MDHEN, CDR2 SYDVKM. Trimming left V 4 bases short and J 5 bases short, with 23 bases between. The CDR3 DNA is TGTGCCAGCAGTTCCCGCGCCCCGGGATGGACTGGAACCGGGGAGCTGTTTTTT. This sequence encodes CASSSRAPGWTGTGELFF.

A single count supports this clonotype. The CDR3 nucleotides read TGTGCCAGCAGCTTACGTAACTCCTACGAGCAGTACTTC. It encodes CASSLRNSYEQYF. This chain links TRBV5-4 with TRBJ2-7; the D is unclear. The germline gives CDR1 SGHNT, CDR2 YYREEE (reference sequence). V was cut by 2 bases and J by 0 bases, with 6 bases left in between. This CDR3 has 13 residues.

This clonotype was recorded at least ten times. The chain recombines TRBV7-2 with TRBJ1-3; weak D call: TRBD1 (5 bases). The germline V and J ends were trimmed by 1 base and 3 bases, with 10 bases remaining between them. Germline lookup yields CDR1 SGHTA and CDR2 FQGNSA. CDR3 size: 15 residues. CDR3 nucleotide sequence: TGTGCCAGCAGCTTAGAGGGGACTTATGGAAACACCATATATTTT. Translated, it gives CASSLEGTYGNTIYF.

The gene calls are TRBV6-2 or TRBV6-3 and TRBJ2-7; 12 bases map to TRBD2. Germline CDR1 and CDR2: MNHEY and SVGEGT. This CDR3 contains 17 residues. Unmatched junction bases numbered 3, after V lost 0 bases and J lost 0 bases. The CDR3 region is CASSYSTSGGLSYEQYV. The CDR3 DNA sequence: TGTGCCAGCAGTTACTCGACTAGCGGGGGCCTCTCCTACGAGCAGTACGTC.

This CDR3 is CASSIFLTGLTGELFF. DNA of the CDR3: TGTGCCAGTAGTATCTTTTTGACAGGGCTAACGGGGGAGCTGTTTTTT. This rearrangement joins TRBV19 to TRBJ2-2; 7 bases match TRBD1. Trimming took 3 bases from V and 8 from J; bases not matched to a gene: 12. Germline V gene sequence: CDR1 LNHDA, CDR2 SQIVND (reference sequence). The CDR3 covers 16 residues.

The chain joins TRBV14 to TRBJ2-1; possible D gene TRBD1, 6 bases. The V and J ends lost 0 bases and 4 bases respectively, with 16 bases between them. CDR1 is SGHDN, CDR2 FVKESK, per germline. The CDR3 extends over 17 amino acids. CDR3 sequence reads: CASSQDRDGDTYNEQFF. The CDR3 coding sequence is TGTGCCAGCAGCCAAGATCGGGACGGGGACACTTACAATGAGCAGTTCTTC.

J is TRBJ1-1 and V is TRBV9; D is ambiguous. The CDR3 is 14 amino acids. Trimming took off 0 bases at V and 0 bases at J, with 6 bases between the two ends. Germline CDR1 and CDR2: SGDLS and YYNGEE. For the CDR3, the DNA is TGTGCCAGCAGCGTAGCCAGTATGAACACTGAAGCTTTCTTT. It is translated as CASSVASMNTEAFF. The variable domain in full, completed from reference TRBV9 and TRBJ1-1, reads DSGVTQTPKHLITATGQRVTLRCSPRSGDLSVYWYQQSLDQGLQFLIQYYNGEERAKGNILERFSAQQFPDLHSELNLSSLELGDSALYFCASSVASMNTEAFFGQGTRLTVV.

The chain employs TRBV15 and TRBJ2-7; perhaps TRBD2 as D (5 bases). This CDR3 is built from 14 residues. V gave up 0 bases and J gave up 7 bases, with 13 bases separating them. The germline CDR1 and CDR2 sequences are LNHNV and YYDKDF (reference sequence). DNA of the CDR3: TGTGCCACCAGCAGAGATAGCGCGGCTCGGGAGCAGTACGTC. Amino acid sequence: CATSRDSAAREQYV.

V and J are TRBV15 and TRBJ2-4; TRBD2 might be the D (5 bases). V was cut by 4 bases and J by 7 bases, with 20 bases left in between. The CDR3 extends over 16 amino acids. Germline CDR1 and CDR2: LNHNV and YYDKDF (reference sequence). CDR3 residues: CATSTRRERVGNIQYF. The CDR3 DNA reads TGTGCCACCAGCACCCGAAGGGAGAGGGTCGGGAACATTCAGTACTTC. The full variable domain, with the rest looked up from reference TRBV15 and TRBJ2-4, is DAMVIQNPRYQVTQFGKPVTLSCSQTLNHNVMYWYQQKSSQAPKLLFHYYDKDFNNEADTPDNFQSRRPNTSFCFLDIRSPGLGDTAMYLCATSTRRERVGNIQYFGAGTRLSVL.

This clonotype was seen many times. The chain couples TRBV25-1 to TRBJ2-3; D is uncertain. CDR1 and CDR2 (germline): MGHDK, SYGVNS. The CDR3 covers 13 residues. Trimming removed 5 bases at V and 5 bases at J, with 11 bases between. The CDR3 bases are TGTGCCAGCAGTTACCTTTATATAGATACGCAGTATTTT. Translated, it gives CASSYLYIDTQYF.

This clonotype has a handful of counts. The chain has TRBV6-1 and TRBJ1-6; D unresolved. Looked up from germline, CDR1 is MNHNS and CDR2 is SASEGT. CDR3 length equals 13 residues. V was cut by 5 bases and J by 7 bases, with 9 bases left in between. CDR3 DNA sequence: TGTGCCAGCAGTTACCCAGACAATTCACCCCTCCACTTT. Translated: CASSYPDNSPLHF.